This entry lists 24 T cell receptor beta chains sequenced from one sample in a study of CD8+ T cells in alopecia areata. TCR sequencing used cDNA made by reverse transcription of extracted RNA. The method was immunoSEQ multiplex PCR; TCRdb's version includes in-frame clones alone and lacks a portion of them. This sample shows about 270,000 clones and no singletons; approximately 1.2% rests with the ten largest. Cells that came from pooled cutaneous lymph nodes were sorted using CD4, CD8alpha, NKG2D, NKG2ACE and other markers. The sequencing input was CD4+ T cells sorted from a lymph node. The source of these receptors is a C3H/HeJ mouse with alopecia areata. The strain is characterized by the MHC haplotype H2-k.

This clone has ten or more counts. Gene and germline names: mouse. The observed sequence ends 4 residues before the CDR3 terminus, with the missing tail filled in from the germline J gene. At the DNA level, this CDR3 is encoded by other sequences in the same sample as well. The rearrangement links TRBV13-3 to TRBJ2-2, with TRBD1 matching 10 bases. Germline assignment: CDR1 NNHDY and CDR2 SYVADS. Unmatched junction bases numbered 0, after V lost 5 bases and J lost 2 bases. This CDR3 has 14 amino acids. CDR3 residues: CASRDRGNTGQLYF. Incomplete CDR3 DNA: TGTGCCAGCAGGGACAGGGGGAACACCGGG. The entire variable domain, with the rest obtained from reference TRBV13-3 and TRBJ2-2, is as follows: EAAVTQSPRSKVAVTGGKVTLSCHQTNNHDYMYWYRQDTGHGLRLIHYSYVADSTEKGDIPDGYKASRPSQENFSLILELASLSQTAVYFCASRDRGNTGQLYFGEGSKLTVL.

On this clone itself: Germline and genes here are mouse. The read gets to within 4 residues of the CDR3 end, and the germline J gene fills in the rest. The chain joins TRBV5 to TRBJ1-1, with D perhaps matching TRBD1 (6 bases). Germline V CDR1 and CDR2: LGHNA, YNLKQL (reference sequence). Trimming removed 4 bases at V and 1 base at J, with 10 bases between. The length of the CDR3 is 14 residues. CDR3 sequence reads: CASSPQGVNTEVFF. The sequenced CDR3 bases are TGTGCCAGCAGCCCACAGGGTGTGAACACA.

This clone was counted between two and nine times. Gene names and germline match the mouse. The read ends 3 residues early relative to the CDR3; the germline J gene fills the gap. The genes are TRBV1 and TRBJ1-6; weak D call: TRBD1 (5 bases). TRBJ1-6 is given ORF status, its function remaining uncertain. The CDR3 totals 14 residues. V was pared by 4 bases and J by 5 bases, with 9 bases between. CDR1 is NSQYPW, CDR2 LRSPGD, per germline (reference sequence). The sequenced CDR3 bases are TGCACCTGCAGTGGGGGGACTGATAATTCGCCC. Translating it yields CTCSGGTDNSP. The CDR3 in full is CTCSGGTDNSPLYF.

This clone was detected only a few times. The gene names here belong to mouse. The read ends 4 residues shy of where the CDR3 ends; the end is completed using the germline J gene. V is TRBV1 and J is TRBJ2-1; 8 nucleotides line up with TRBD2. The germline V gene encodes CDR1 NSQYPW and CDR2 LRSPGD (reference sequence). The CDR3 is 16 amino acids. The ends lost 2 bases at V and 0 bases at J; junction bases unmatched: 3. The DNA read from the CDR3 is TGCACCTGCAGTGCAAGACTGGGGAATAACTATGCT. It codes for CTCSARLGNNYA. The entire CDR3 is CTCSARLGNNYAEQFF.

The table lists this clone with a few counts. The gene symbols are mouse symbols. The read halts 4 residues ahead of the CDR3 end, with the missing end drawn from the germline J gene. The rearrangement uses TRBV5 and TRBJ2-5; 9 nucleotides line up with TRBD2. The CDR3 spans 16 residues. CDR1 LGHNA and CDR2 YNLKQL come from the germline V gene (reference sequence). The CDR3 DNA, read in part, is TGTGCCAGCAGCCAACCCTTCCTGGGGGGGAAAGAC. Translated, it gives CASSQPFLGGKD. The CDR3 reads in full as CASSQPFLGGKDTQYF.

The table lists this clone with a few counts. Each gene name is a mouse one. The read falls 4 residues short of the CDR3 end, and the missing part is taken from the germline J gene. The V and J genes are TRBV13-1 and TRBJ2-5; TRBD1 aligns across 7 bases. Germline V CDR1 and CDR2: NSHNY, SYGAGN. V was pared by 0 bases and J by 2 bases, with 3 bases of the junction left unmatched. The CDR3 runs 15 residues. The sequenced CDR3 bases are TGTGCCAGCAGTGATGAGGCAGGGGGCCAAGAC. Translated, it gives CASSDEAGGQD. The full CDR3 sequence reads CASSDEAGGQDTQYF.

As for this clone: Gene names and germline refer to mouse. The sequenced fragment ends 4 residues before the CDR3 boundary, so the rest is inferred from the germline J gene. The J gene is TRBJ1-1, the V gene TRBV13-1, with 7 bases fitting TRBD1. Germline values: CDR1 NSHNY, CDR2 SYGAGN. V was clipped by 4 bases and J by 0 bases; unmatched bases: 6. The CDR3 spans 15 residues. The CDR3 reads CASSPMTGSNTEVFF. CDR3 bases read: TGTGCCAGCAGTCCTATGACAGGGTCAAACACA.

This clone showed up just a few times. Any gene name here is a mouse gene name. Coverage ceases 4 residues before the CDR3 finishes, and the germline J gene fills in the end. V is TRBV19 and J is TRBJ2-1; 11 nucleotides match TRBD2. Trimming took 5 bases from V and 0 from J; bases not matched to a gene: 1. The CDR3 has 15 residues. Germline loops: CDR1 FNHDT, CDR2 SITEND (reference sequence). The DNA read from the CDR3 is TGTGCCAGCAGGGGACTGGGGGATAACTATGCT. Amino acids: CASRGLGDNYA. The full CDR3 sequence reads CASRGLGDNYAEQFF.

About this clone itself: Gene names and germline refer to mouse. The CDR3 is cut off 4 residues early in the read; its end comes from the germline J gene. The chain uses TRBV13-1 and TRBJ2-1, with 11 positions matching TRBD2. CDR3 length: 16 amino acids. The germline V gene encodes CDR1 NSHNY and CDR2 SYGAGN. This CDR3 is CASSDATGGARAEQFF. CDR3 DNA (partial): TGTGCCAGCAGTGATGCCACTGGGGGGGCGAGGGCT.

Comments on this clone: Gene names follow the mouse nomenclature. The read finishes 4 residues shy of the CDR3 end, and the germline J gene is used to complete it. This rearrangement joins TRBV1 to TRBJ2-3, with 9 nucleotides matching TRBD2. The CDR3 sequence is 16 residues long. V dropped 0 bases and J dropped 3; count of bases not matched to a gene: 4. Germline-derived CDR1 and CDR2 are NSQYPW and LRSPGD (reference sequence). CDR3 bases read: TGCACCTGCAGTGCAGAACGGGACTGGGTGGCAGAA. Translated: CTCSAERDWVAE. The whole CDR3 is CTCSAERDWVAETLYF. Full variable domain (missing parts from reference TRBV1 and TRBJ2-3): VTLLEQNPRWRLVPRGQAVNLRCILKNSQYPWMSWYQQDLQKQLQWLFTLRSPGDKEVKSLPGADYLATRVTDTELRLQVANMSQGRTLYCTCSAERDWVAETLYFGSGTRLTVL.

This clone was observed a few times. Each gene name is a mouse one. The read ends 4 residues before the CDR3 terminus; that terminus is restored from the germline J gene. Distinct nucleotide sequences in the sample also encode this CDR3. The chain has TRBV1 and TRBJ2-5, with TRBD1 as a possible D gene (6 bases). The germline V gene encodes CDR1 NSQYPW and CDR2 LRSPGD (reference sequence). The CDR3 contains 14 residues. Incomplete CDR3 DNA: TGCACCTGCAGTGCCCCCGGGACAAAAGAC. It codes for CTCSAPGTKD. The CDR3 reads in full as CTCSAPGTKDTQYF.

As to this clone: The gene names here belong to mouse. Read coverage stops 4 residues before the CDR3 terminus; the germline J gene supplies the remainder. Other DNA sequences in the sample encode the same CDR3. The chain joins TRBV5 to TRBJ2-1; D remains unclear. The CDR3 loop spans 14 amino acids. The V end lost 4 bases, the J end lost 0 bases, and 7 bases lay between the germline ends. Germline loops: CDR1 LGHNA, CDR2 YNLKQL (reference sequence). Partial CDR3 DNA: TGTGCCAGCAGCCCTCTGGATAACTATGCT. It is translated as CASSPLDNYA. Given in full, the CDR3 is CASSPLDNYAEQFF.

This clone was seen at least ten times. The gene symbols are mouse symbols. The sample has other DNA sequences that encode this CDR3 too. CDR3 in amino acids: CTCSAGGQQDTQYF. The part of the CDR3 DNA that was read is TGCACCTGCAGTGCAGGGGGACAACAAGAC. V usage is TRBV1 and J usage is TRBJ2-5, with D maybe TRBD1 (6 bases). The read gets to within 4 residues of the CDR3 end, and the germline J gene fills in the rest. V dropped 1 base and J dropped 3 bases, with 8 bases sitting between them. From germline, CDR1 is NSQYPW and CDR2 LRSPGD (reference sequence). The CDR3 extends over 14 amino acids.

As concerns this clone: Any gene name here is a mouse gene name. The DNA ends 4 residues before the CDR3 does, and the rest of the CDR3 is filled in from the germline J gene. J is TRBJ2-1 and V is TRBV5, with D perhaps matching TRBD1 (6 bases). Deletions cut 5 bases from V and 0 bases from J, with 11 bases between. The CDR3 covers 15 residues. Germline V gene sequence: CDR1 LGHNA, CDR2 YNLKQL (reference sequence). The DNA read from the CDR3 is TGTGCCAGCAGCTCCCGGGACAATAACTATGCT. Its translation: CASSSRDNNYA. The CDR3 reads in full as CASSSRDNNYAEQFF.

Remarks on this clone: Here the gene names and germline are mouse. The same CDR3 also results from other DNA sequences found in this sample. The CDR3 sequence: CASSIPGGDTQYF. The CDR3 DNA, read in part, is TGTGCCAGCAGTATTCCAGGGGGCGAC. This sequence joins TRBV19 and TRBJ2-5, with TRBD1 matching 8 bases. The read stops 4 residues short of the end of the CDR3; the missing end is completed from the germline J gene. Germline lookup yields CDR1 FNHDT and CDR2 SITEND (reference sequence). This CDR3 has 13 amino acids.

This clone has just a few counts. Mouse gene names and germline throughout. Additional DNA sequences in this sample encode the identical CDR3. CDR3 DNA (partial): TGCACCTGCAGTGCAGATCAGGGGAACCAAGAC. This gives the protein CTCSADQGNQD. The entire CDR3 reads CTCSADQGNQDTQYF. V and J are TRBV1 and TRBJ2-5; the D gene is possibly TRBD1 (6 bases). The sequenced fragment ends 4 residues before the CDR3 boundary, so the rest is inferred from the germline J gene. The V and J ends lost 0 bases and 0 bases respectively, with 7 bases between them. The CDR3 sequence is 15 residues long. Germline CDR1 is NSQYPW and CDR2 is LRSPGD (reference sequence).

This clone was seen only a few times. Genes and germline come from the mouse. Incomplete CDR3 DNA: TGTGCCTGGAGTCTAAGGGGGATCTATGCT. Its translation is CAWSLRGIYA. In full, the CDR3 is CAWSLRGIYAEQFF. The gene calls are TRBV31 and TRBJ2-1; maybe TRBD1 (6 bases). The sequenced fragment ends 4 residues before the CDR3 boundary, so the rest is inferred from the germline J gene. The germline V gene encodes CDR1 GKSSPN and CDR2 SITVG. This CDR3 region has 14 residues. Deletions cut 0 bases from V and 3 bases from J, with 9 bases between.

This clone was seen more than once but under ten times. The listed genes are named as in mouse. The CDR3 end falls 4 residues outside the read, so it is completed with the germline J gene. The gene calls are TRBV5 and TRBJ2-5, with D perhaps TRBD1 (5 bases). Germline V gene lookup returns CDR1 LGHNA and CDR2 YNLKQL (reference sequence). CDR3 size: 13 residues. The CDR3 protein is CASSRGGEDTQYF. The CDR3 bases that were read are TGTGCCAGCAGCCGTGGAGGGGAGGAC.

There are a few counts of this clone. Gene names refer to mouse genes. This CDR3 is CASSIVGGQMSYAEQFF. The part of the CDR3 DNA that was read is TGTGCCAGCAGTATAGTGGGAGGACAGATGTCCTATGCT. The chain has TRBV19 and TRBJ2-1; a possible D gene is TRBD1 (6 bases). From the germline J gene comes the end of the CDR3, since the read stops 4 residues before it. Looked up from germline, CDR1 is FNHDT and CDR2 is SITEND (reference sequence). V lost 0 bases, J lost 3 bases, and 16 bases lay in between. This CDR3 contains 17 residues.

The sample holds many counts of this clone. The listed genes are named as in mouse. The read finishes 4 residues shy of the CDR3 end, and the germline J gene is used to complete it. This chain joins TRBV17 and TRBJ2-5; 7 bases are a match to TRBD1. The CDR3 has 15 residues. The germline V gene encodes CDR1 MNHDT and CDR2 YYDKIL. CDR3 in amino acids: CASSRDWGQSDTQYF. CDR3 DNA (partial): TGTGCTAGCAGTAGAGATTGGGGACAGTCAGAC.

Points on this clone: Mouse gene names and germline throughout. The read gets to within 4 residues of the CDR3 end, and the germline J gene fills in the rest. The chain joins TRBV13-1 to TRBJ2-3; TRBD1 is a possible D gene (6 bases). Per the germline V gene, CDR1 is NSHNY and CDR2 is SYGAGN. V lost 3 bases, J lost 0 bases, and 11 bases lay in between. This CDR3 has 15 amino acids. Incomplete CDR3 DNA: TGTGCCAGCAGTGGCCACAGGGTCAGTGCAGAA. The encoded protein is CASSGHRVSAE. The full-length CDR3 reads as CASSGHRVSAETLYF.

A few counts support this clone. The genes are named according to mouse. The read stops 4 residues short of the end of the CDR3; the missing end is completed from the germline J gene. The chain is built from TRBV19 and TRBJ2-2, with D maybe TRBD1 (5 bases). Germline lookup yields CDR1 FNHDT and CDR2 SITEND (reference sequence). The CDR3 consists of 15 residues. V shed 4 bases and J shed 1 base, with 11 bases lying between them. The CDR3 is CASSPLDRNTGQLYF. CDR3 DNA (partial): TGTGCCAGCAGTCCCCTCGACAGAAACACCGGG.

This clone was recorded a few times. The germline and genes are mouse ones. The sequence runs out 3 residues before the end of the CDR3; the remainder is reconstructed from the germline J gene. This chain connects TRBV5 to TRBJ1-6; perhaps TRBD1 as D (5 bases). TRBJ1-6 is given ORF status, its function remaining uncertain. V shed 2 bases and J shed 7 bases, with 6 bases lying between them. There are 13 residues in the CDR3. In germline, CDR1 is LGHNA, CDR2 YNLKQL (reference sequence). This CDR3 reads CASSQWGNSPLYF. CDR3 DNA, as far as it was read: TGTGCCAGCAGCCAATGGGGGAATTCGCCC.

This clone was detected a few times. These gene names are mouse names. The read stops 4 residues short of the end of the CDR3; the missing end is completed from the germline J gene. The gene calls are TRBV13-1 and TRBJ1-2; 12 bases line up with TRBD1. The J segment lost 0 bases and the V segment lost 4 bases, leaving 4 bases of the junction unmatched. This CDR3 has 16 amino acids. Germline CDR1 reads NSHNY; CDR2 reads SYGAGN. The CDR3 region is CASSWDRGPSNSDYTF. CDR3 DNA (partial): TGTGCCAGCAGTTGGGACAGGGGGCCCTCAAACTCC.